This T cell receptor (beta chain) was identified in a study of T cell clonotyping in hematopoietic cell transplantation. Looking at the study overall: Recipient samples before transplant were obtained post-cytoreduction. Overall study results and limits: Recipient TCR diversity dropped after transplant; expanded clonotypes rose from day 30 to 180. No sorting was done, leaving CD4 and CD8 contributions mixed.

The sample's time point: recipient sample about 28 days before transplant, after cytoreduction. Blood collection times were about day -28 and days 30, 100, 180 posttransplant. Germline-derived CDR1 and CDR2 are SGHVS and FQNEAQ. V shed 6 bases, J shed 7 bases, and the junction held 9 bases outside the gene matches. CDR3 length: 15 residues. For this clone: Antigen unknown.

The repertoire was sequenced with immunoSEQ multiplex PCR; TCRdb's copy has only in-frame clones and lacks some. Among 25,000 to 35,000 clones listed, more than 85% were seen once. The sequence came from a man in his fifties with acute myeloid leukemia. Some clones in this sample may be carry-over from other donors' samples. Sequenced material: peripheral blood mononuclear cells, taken before stem cell transplant. V gene TRBV7-8 combines with J gene TRBJ1-5; TRBD1 aligns across 10 bases. In nucleotides, the CDR3 is TGTGCCAGCAGACGTTCCCGGGACAGGGGCCAGCCCCAGCATTTT. It translates to CASRRSRDRGQPQHF.